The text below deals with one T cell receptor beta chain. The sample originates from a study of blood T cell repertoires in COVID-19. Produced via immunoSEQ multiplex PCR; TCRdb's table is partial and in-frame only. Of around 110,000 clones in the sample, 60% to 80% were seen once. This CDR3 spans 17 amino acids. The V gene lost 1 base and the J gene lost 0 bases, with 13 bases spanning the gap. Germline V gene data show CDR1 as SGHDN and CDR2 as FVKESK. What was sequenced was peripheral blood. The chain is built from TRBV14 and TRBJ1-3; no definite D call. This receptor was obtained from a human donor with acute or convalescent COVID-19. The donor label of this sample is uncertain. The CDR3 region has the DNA TGTGCCAGCAGCCAAGGGGGAACGGGGTACTCTGGAAACACCATATATTTT. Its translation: CASSQGGTGYSGNTIYF.